The rows below give T cell receptor beta chains drawn from one sample of a study of Graves' ophthalmopathy and Graves' hyperthyroidism. Via MiXCR, TCRdb re-called the multiplex PCR reads, giving one row per CDR3 protein. The table lists about 400,000 distinct CDR3 sequences, 15% of them singletons. Sequenced input: peripheral blood. Receptors originate from a woman younger than 30 with stable Graves' hyperthyroidism. CDR3s include the opening cysteine and the closing phenylalanine or tryptophan. The order of the fields is D gene, J gene, V gene, CDR3 length, clone size, CDR3 protein, CDR3 DNA. A D gene is named only where the DNA matches it firmly. Rows give clone size only sometimes, using once, few, many, or a class for an expanded clone.

>-|TRBJ1-3|TRBV20-1|12|many
CSARGHGNTIYF
TGCAGTGCTAGAGGGCATGGAAACACCATATATTTT
>-|TRBJ1-2|TRBV20-1|16|many
CSAREEGAKSNYGYTF
TGCAGTGCTAGAGAGGAAGGGGCAAAATCTAACTATGGCTACACCTTC
>-|TRBJ2-5|TRBV10-3|13|many
CAISWTNQETQYF
TGTGCCATCAGCTGGACTAACCAAGAGACCCAGTACTTC
>-|TRBJ2-4|TRBV20-1|16|many
CSATASWGLAKNIQYF
TGCAGTGCTACAGCAAGTTGGGGACTAGCCAAAAACATTCAGTACTTC
>TRBD1|TRBJ1-2|TRBV12-3/TRBV12-4|14|many
CASSFTGESYGYTF
TGTGCCAGCAGTTTCACAGGGGAGAGCTATGGCTACACCTTC
>-|TRBJ1-3|TRBV4-2|15|many
CASSQDRTSRNTIYF
TGTGCCAGCAGCCAAGATCGGACAAGTCGAAACACCATATATTTT
>-|TRBJ1-2|TRBV18|13|few
CASSPPTVYGYTF
TGTGCCAGCTCACCCCCGACGGTCTATGGCTACACCTTC
>-|TRBJ1-5|TRBV19|12|many
CASSIVGKPQHF
TGTGCCAGTAGTATAGTGGGAAAGCCCCAGCATTTT
>-|TRBJ1-5|TRBV12-5|15|many
CASGLVRFSNQPQHF
TGTGCTAGTGGTTTGGTAAGGTTCTCCAATCAGCCCCAGCATTTT
>TRBD2|TRBJ2-5|TRBV7-2|15|-
CASSITGTSGETQYF
TGTGCCAGCAGCATCACCGGGACTAGCGGAGAGACCCAGTACTTC
>-|TRBJ1-1|TRBV6-1|14|many
CASSELHSNTEAFF
TGTGCCAGCAGTGAACTACACTCGAACACTGAAGCTTTCTTT
>TRBD2|TRBJ2-5|TRBV5-1|15|many
CASTLTSGAEETQYF
TGCGCCAGCACTTTAACTAGCGGGGCAGAAGAGACCCAGTACTTC
>TRBD1|TRBJ2-2|TRBV5-1|15|few
CASRPGTGWTGELFF
TGCGCCAGCAGACCGGGGACAGGGTGGACCGGGGAGCTGTTTTTT
>TRBD1|TRBJ1-3|TRBV19|18|-
CASSMRQGDPSLETTIYF
TGTGCCAGTAGTATGCGACAGGGGGACCCCTCTCTGGAAACAACCATATATTTT
>-|TRBJ1-2|TRBV24-1|13|-
CATRRGTNYGYTF
TGTGCCACCCGACGGGGGACTAACTATGGCTACACCTTC
>-|TRBJ2-7|TRBV12-3/TRBV12-4|13|many
CASTLSGAYEQYF
TGTGCCAGTACCCTCTCGGGGGCCTACGAGCAGTACTTC
>TRBD2|TRBJ2-5|TRBV20-1|13|many
CSARSGGEETQYF
TGCAGTGCTCGCAGCGGGGGAGAAGAGACCCAGTACTTC
>TRBD1|TRBJ2-2|TRBV6-2/TRBV6-3|17|many
CASSYHLDRVNTGELFF
TGTGCCAGCAGTTACCACCTCGACAGGGTAAACACCGGGGAGCTGTTTTTT
>TRBD1|TRBJ1-6|TRBV12-3/TRBV12-4|14|many
CASSRQGLNSPLHF
TGTGCCAGCAGCCGACAGGGCCTTAATTCACCCCTCCACTTT
>TRBD1|TRBJ1-1|TRBV12-3/TRBV12-4|15|many
CASSFPRGTDTEAFF
TGTGCCAGCAGTTTCCCCAGGGGGACCGACACTGAAGCTTTCTTT
>-|TRBJ2-5|TRBV29-1|12|many
CSIRDGQETQYF
TGCAGCATCCGGGACGGCCAAGAGACCCAGTACTTC
>TRBD1|TRBJ1-3|TRBV4-1|16|few
CASSQGNRGSGNTIYF
TGCGCCAGCAGCCAAGGAAACAGGGGCTCTGGAAACACCATATATTTT
>-|TRBJ1-2|TRBV27|16|many
CASSLWGDSYRRFYTF
TGTGCCAGCAGTTTATGGGGTGACAGTTACCGCCGTTTTTACACCTTC
>-|TRBJ2-7|TRBV11-2|14|many
CASSFPAPGAEQYF
TGTGCCAGCAGCTTCCCCGCCCCCGGGGCCGAGCAGTACTTC
>TRBD1|TRBJ1-2|TRBV19|16|many
CASSTRDRGSVYGYTF
TGTGCCAGTAGTACCCGGGACAGGGGGTCGGTCTATGGCTACACCTTC
>-|TRBJ1-1|TRBV12-3/TRBV12-4|13|many
CASSSLDGTEAFF
TGTGCCAGCAGTTCCCTAGACGGGACTGAAGCTTTCTTT
>-|TRBJ1-1|TRBV12-3/TRBV12-4|17|many
CASSLMSGRLLNTEAFF
TGTGCCAGCAGTTTAATGTCGGGACGGCTTCTGAACACTGAAGCTTTCTTT
>TRBD1|TRBJ2-6|TRBV12-3/TRBV12-4|15|few
CASRRDSSGANVLTF
TGTGCCAGCAGAAGGGACAGCTCTGGGGCCAACGTCCTGACTTTC
>-|TRBJ1-6|TRBV18|13|many
CASSQEPNSPLHF
TGTGCCAGCTCACAGGAGCCTAATTCACCCCTCCACTTT
>-|TRBJ1-5|TRBV6-2/TRBV6-3|14|many
CASSYSRTDQPQHF
TGTGCCAGCAGTTACTCGAGGACAGATCAGCCCCAGCATTTT
>-|TRBJ2-7|TRBV28|11|-
CASISGYEQYF
TGTGCCAGCATTTCCGGCTACGAGCAGTACTTC
>TRBD2|TRBJ2-5|TRBV2|16|many
CASRMTPGGPGETQYF
TGTGCCAGCAGAATGACCCCGGGGGGGCCGGGTGAGACCCAGTACTTC
>-|TRBJ1-5|TRBV5-4|17|-
CASSLDTRSDSNQPQHF
TGTGCCAGCAGCTTGGACACGCGCTCCGATAGCAATCAGCCCCAGCATTTT
>-|TRBJ2-2|TRBV5-1|14|many
CASSLKDGTGELFF
TGCGCCAGCAGCTTGAAGGACGGCACCGGGGAGCTGTTTTTT
>-|TRBJ2-7|TRBV6-1|14|many
CASSEVVRVYEQYF
TGTGCCAGCAGTGAAGTAGTCAGGGTCTACGAGCAGTACTTC
>-|TRBJ1-1|TRBV25-1|14|many
CASTNRYPNTEAFF
TGTGCCAGCACGAACAGGTACCCGAACACTGAAGCTTTCTTT
>TRBD2|TRBJ2-1|TRBV3-1|16|many
CASSLRTSGGPDEQFF
TGTGCCAGCAGCCTCAGGACTAGCGGGGGGCCCGATGAGCAGTTCTTC
>-|TRBJ1-1|TRBV5-1|15|many
CASSLDGSLNTEAFF
TGCGCCAGCAGCTTGGACGGCTCCCTGAACACTGAAGCTTTCTTT
>-|TRBJ1-1|TRBV6-5|15|many
CASSYTGPLNTEAFF
TGTGCCAGCAGTTACACCGGGCCCTTGAACACTGAAGCTTTCTTT
>-|TRBJ2-2|TRBV24-1|13|many
CATQDSNTGELFF
TGTGCCACCCAAGACAGCAACACCGGGGAGCTGTTTTTT
>TRBD2|TRBJ2-5|TRBV7-8|15|many
CASSPRTSGGLSTYF
TGTGCCAGCAGCCCCCGGACTAGCGGGGGCCTTAGTACGTACTTC
>TRBD2|TRBJ2-7|TRBV6-2/TRBV6-3|13|many
CASVPRETYEQYF
TGTGCCAGCGTTCCGCGGGAGACCTACGAGCAGTACTTC
>TRBD1|TRBJ1-1|TRBV7-8|11|many
CASSTDRGAFF
TGTGCCAGCAGCACTGACAGGGGAGCTTTCTTT
>-|TRBJ1-5|TRBV19|16|many
CASSDWADYSNQPQHF
TGTGCCAGTAGTGATTGGGCAGACTATAGCAATCAGCCCCAGCATTTT
>-|TRBJ1-2|TRBV12-3/TRBV12-4|16|many
CASSLGGAISHYGYTF
TGTGCCAGCAGTTTAGGTGGGGCCATCTCCCACTATGGCTACACCTTC
>TRBD1|TRBJ2-5|TRBV2|13|many
CASLKGQQETQYF
TGTGCCAGCTTGAAGGGACAGCAAGAGACCCAGTACTTC
>TRBD1|TRBJ1-1|TRBV9|13|many
CASGGEGASEAFF
TGTGCCAGCGGCGGGGAGGGGGCGAGTGAAGCTTTCTTT
>-|TRBJ1-3|TRBV9|15|-
CASSVGGVSGNTIYF
TGTGCCAGCAGCGTAGGTGGGGTTTCTGGAAACACCATATATTTT
>TRBD1|TRBJ1-1|TRBV11-2|14|many
CASSLLRGKAEAFF
TGTGCCAGCAGCCTACTCAGGGGGAAAGCTGAAGCTTTCTTT
>-|TRBJ1-2|TRBV5-1|19|many
CASSLFGGFQNAPNYGYTF
TGCGCCAGCAGCTTGTTCGGAGGGTTTCAGAATGCTCCTAACTATGGCTACACCTTC
>-|TRBJ2-5|TRBV29-1|15|many
CSVDPRGGPISTQYF
TGCAGCGTTGATCCGCGGGGTGGGCCGATTTCGACCCAGTACTTC
>TRBD1|TRBJ1-2|TRBV18|15|-
CASSPDRVANYGYTF
TGTGCCAGCTCACCCGACAGGGTTGCTAACTATGGCTACACCTTC
>-|TRBJ2-7|TRBV5-1|16|many
CASSLEFRTDLFEQYF
TGCGCCAGCAGCTTGGAATTCAGGACAGATCTTTTTGAGCAGTACTTC